These 32 T cell receptor beta chains share one sample of origin, sequenced in a study of blood T cell repertoires in COVID-19. Data came from immunoSEQ multiplex PCR; TCRdb stores just in-frame clones and leaves some out. The data contain about 46,000 clones, roughly 86% of them singletons. Sequenced: PBMCs or T cells enriched from blood (not recorded which). All receptors come from a woman in her forties or fifties who had recovered from COVID-19.

The chain uses TRBV5-1 and TRBJ2-4, with 8 bases fitting TRBD1. The CDR3 runs to 14 residues. Trimming took 0 bases from V and 7 from J; bases not matched to a gene: 3. CDR1 SGHRS and CDR2 YFSETQ come from the germline V gene. In DNA, the CDR3 is TGCGCCAGCAGCTTGGGGACAGGGCAGAACATTCAGTACTTC. Translated: CASSLGTGQNIQYF.

This clone is medium-sized. The chain joins TRBV6-2 or TRBV6-3 to TRBJ1-5; D call uncertain. The CDR3 spans 16 residues. Trimming pared 2 bases from V and 10 bases from J, leaving 21 bases between. Germline V gene sequence: CDR1 MNHEY, CDR2 SVGEGT. The CDR3 nucleotides are TGTGCCAGCAGTTACGAGGGCGGGAGCCGCATTTATCCCCAGCATTTT. It codes for CASSYEGGSRIYPQHF.

This chain connects TRBV5-1 to TRBJ2-3, with D maybe TRBD1 (5 bases). The CDR3 extends over 15 amino acids. The V and J ends lost 1 base and 3 bases respectively, with 12 bases between them. Germline values: CDR1 SGHRS, CDR2 YFSETQ. In DNA, the CDR3 is TGCGCCAGCAGCTTGAGTATAGGGGCTACAGATACGCAGTATTTT. As protein: CASSLSIGATDTQYF.

This sequence joins TRBV10-3 and TRBJ2-7; 10 bases fit TRBD1. CDR1 is ENHRY, CDR2 SYGVKD, per germline. CDR3 length: 14 amino acids. V shed 6 bases and J 4 bases; nucleotides not matched to a gene: 6. CDR3 amino acids: CAIRGDRGGYEQYF. The CDR3 DNA sequence: TGTGCCATCAGAGGGGACAGGGGAGGATACGAGCAGTACTTC.

This chain uses TRBV30 with TRBJ2-1, with D perhaps matching TRBD2 (6 bases). The V end lost 0 bases, the J end lost 6 bases, and 9 bases lay between the germline ends. The CDR3 runs 13 residues. From germline, CDR1 is GTSNPN and CDR2 SVGIG (reference sequence). CDR3 nucleotide sequence: TGTGCCTGGAGTGTAACTAGCCCCAATGAGCAGTTCTTC. It translates to CAWSVTSPNEQFF.

The chain links TRBV18 to TRBJ2-1; 8 bases align to TRBD2. The ends lost 2 bases at V and 6 bases at J; junction bases unmatched: 9. The CDR3 sequence is 16 residues long. CDR1 and CDR2 from the germline V gene are KGHSH and LQKENI. CDR3 sequence (DNA): TGTGCCAGCTCACCAGGGGCGGGAGGCGGCTCCAATGAGCAGTTCTTC. Its translation: CASSPGAGGGSNEQFF.

The J gene is TRBJ1-5, the V gene TRBV28; TRBD1 agrees at 8 bases. V shed 6 bases, J shed 4 bases, and the junction held 11 bases outside the gene matches. There are 16 residues in the CDR3. Germline lookup yields CDR1 MDHEN and CDR2 SYDVKM. CDR3 in amino acids: CASSNIRTGWNQPQHF. CDR3 DNA sequence: TGTGCCAGCAGCAACATAAGGACAGGGTGGAATCAGCCCCAGCATTTT.

This clone was detected only once. The rearrangement uses TRBV6-1 and TRBJ1-5, with D unresolved. Germline loops: CDR1 MNHNS, CDR2 SASEGT. Trimming took off 2 bases at V and 1 base at J, with 15 bases between the two ends. The length of the CDR3 is 17 residues. The CDR3 DNA reads TGTGCCAGCAGTGAATCCATACGGGGTTTCAGCAATCAGCCCCAGCATTTT. It yields the protein CASSESIRGFSNQPQHF.

The chain links TRBV11-2 to TRBJ2-3; 10 nucleotides align to TRBD2. The V and J ends lost 1 base and 1 base, in that order; junction bases with no gene match: 11. This CDR3 comprises 19 residues. From germline, CDR1 is SGHAT and CDR2 FQNNGV. CDR3 protein: CASSLVVSVGTSGTDTQYF. DNA for the CDR3: TGTGCCAGCAGCTTAGTTGTTTCGGTTGGGACTAGCGGCACAGATACGCAGTATTTT.

This rearrangement joins TRBV28 to TRBJ1-4; 12 bases fit TRBD1. CDR3 size: 13 residues. Unmatched junction bases numbered 6, after V lost 6 bases and J lost 13 bases. Germline CDR1 MDHEN, CDR2 SYDVKM. CDR3: CASRDRDRGRLFF. As DNA, the CDR3 is TGTGCCAGCAGGGACCGGGACAGGGGGCGACTGTTTTTT. The full variable domain, its missing parts supplied by reference TRBV28 and TRBJ1-4, is DVKVTQSSRYLVKRTGEKVFLECVQDMDHENMFWYRQDPGLGLRLIYFSYDVKMKEKGDIPEGYSVSREKKERFSLILESASTNQTSMYLCASRDRDRGRLFFGSGTQLSVL.

This chain uses TRBV24-1 with TRBJ2-2; D is possibly TRBD2 (5 bases). CDR1 is KGHDR, CDR2 SFDVKD, per germline. V dropped 0 bases and J dropped 4 bases, with 8 bases sitting between them. This CDR3 spans 15 amino acids. CDR3 DNA sequence: TGTGCCACCAGTGATTTGCAGCGGACCACCGGGGAGCTGTTTTTT. It translates to CATSDLQRTTGELFF.

This clone was seen a few times. The rearrangement joins TRBV12-3 or TRBV12-4 to TRBJ1-2; D uncertain. This CDR3 contains 13 residues. V lost 2 bases, J lost 2 bases, and 6 bases lay in between. The CDR3 protein is CASSLPLNYGYTF. CDR3 nucleotide sequence: TGTGCCAGCAGTTTACCACTCAACTATGGCTACACCTTC.

The chain employs TRBV9 and TRBJ1-1, with 7 bases that match TRBD1. Germline V CDR1 and CDR2: SGDLS, YYNGEE. The CDR3 consists of 14 residues. The J segment lost 4 bases and the V segment lost 4 bases, leaving 7 bases of the junction unmatched. The CDR3 bases are TGTGCCAGCAGCCCGACAGGGACGGGCACTGAAGCTTTCTTT. Its protein is CASSPTGTGTEAFF.

This clone was seen just once. The V gene is TRBV19, the J gene TRBJ1-5, with 7 bases fitting TRBD1. The J segment lost 6 bases and the V segment lost 4 bases, leaving 9 bases of the junction unmatched. Germline V gives CDR1 LNHDA, CDR2 SQIVND (reference sequence). The CDR3 covers 15 residues. As DNA, the CDR3 is TGTGCCAGTAGTACCAGACAGGGAGGAGGTCAGCCCCAGCATTTT. This encodes CASSTRQGGGQPQHF.

This clone was detected once. The chain links TRBV29-1 to TRBJ1-1; 9 nucleotides align to TRBD1. Germline values: CDR1 SQVTM, CDR2 ANQGSEA. The J segment lost 5 bases and the V segment lost 8 bases, leaving 6 bases of the junction unmatched. The CDR3 length is 12 residues. CDR3 residues: CSTLQGATEAFF. The CDR3 nucleotides read TGCAGCACTTTACAGGGGGCAACTGAAGCTTTCTTT.

CDR3: CASSRSQAGNSDYEQYF. CDR3 coding DNA: TGCGCCAGCAGCCGGTCCCAGGCGGGGAACTCCGACTACGAGCAGTACTTC. This rearrangement joins TRBV5-1 to TRBJ2-7, with D perhaps TRBD2 (6 bases). CDR1 is SGHRS and CDR2 is YFSETQ in the germline V gene. There are 17 residues in the CDR3. The V and J ends lost 4 bases and 3 bases respectively, with 23 bases between them. Full variable domain (outside the CDR3, taken from reference TRBV5-1 and TRBJ2-7): KAGVTQTPRYLIKTRGQQVTLSCSPISGHRSVSWYQQTPGQGLQFLFEYFSETQRNKGNFPGRFSGRQFSNSRSEMNVSTLELGDSALYLCASSRSQAGNSDYEQYFGPGTRLTVT.

The chain joins TRBV5-1 to TRBJ2-5, with a weak D call TRBD2 (6 bases). The germline gives CDR1 SGHRS, CDR2 YFSETQ. The CDR3 extends over 15 amino acids. V lost 1 base and J lost 4, with 14 bases in between. The CDR3 loop reads CASSLSSGSLETQYF. The CDR3 DNA reads TGCGCCAGCAGCTTGAGTTCCGGGAGTTTAGAGACCCAGTACTTC.

V and J are TRBV28 and TRBJ2-5, with TRBD1 matching 9 bases. CDR3 length: 16 residues. Germline CDR1 and CDR2: MDHEN and SYDVKM. J gave up 1 base and V 4 bases, and 7 bases lay outside the gene matches. As DNA, the CDR3 is TGTGCCAGCAGTTCACCGGGACAGGGAACCCAAGAGACCCAGTACTTC. Translated, it gives CASSSPGQGTQETQYF.

This clone was seen only once. This chain uses TRBV9 with TRBJ1-4; weak D call: TRBD1 (5 bases). Germline CDR1 is SGDLS and CDR2 is YYNGEE. CDR3 length: 16 amino acids. Trimming left V 0 bases short and J 4 bases short, with 13 bases between. This CDR3 reads CASSVGARAGNEKLFF. For the CDR3, the DNA is TGTGCCAGCAGCGTAGGGGCCAGGGCTGGTAATGAAAAACTGTTTTTT.

This chain uses TRBV11-2 with TRBJ2-1, with TRBD2 matching over 12 bases. J lost 7 bases, V lost 3 bases, and 4 bases had no gene match. Germline CDR1 reads SGHAT; CDR2 reads FQNNGV. CDR3 size: 15 residues. DNA for the CDR3: TGTGCCAGCAGCTTGGGGACTAGCGGGCTAAATGAGCAGTTCTTC. Protein product: CASSLGTSGLNEQFF.

The rearrangement links TRBV5-1 to TRBJ1-4; perhaps TRBD1 as D (5 bases). CDR1 and CDR2 (germline): SGHRS, YFSETQ. CDR3 size: 14 residues. V was shortened by 4 bases and J by 6 bases, with 13 bases between the two germline ends. CDR3 bases: TGCGCCAGCAGCCCTGCGGACACTGATGAAAAACTGTTTTTT. This gives the protein CASSPADTDEKLFF. Together with reference TRBV5-1 and TRBJ1-4, the CDR3 gives the full variable domain: KAGVTQTPRYLIKTRGQQVTLSCSPISGHRSVSWYQQTPGQGLQFLFEYFSETQRNKGNFPGRFSGRQFSNSRSEMNVSTLELGDSALYLCASSPADTDEKLFFGSGTQLSVL.

The V and J genes are TRBV19 and TRBJ2-2; D possibly corresponds to TRBD1 (6 bases). V lost 9 bases and J lost 4, with 15 bases in between. Germline values: CDR1 LNHDA, CDR2 SQIVND (reference sequence). The CDR3 length is 14 residues. This CDR3 is CASLNIGGTGELFF. The CDR3 DNA sequence: TGTGCCAGCCTTAATATAGGGGGCACCGGGGAGCTGTTTTTT.

This clone was observed a single time. The rearrangement uses TRBV12-3 or TRBV12-4 and TRBJ2-1; D is uncertain. The CDR3 totals 11 residues. V was trimmed by 6 bases and J by 5 bases, leaving 5 bases between them. The CDR3, as DNA: TGTGCCAGCAGCCATGACAATGAGCAGTTCTTC. It codes for CASSHDNEQFF.

V and J are TRBV5-4 and TRBJ2-7; possibly TRBD2 for D (7 bases). Germline CDR1 SGHNT, CDR2 YYREEE (reference sequence). CDR3 length: 14 amino acids. Trimming shortened V by 5 bases and J by 5 bases, and 17 bases separated the two germline ends. The DNA for the CDR3 is TGTGCCAGCAGAATAGGGGGGGGAGGGCACGAGCAGTACTTC. This codes for CASRIGGGGHEQYF.

The rearrangement uses TRBV19 and TRBJ1-5; D call uncertain. This CDR3 has 15 residues. The germline V and J ends were trimmed by 2 bases and 3 bases, with 11 bases remaining between them. Germline CDR1 reads LNHDA; CDR2 reads SQIVND (reference sequence). The CDR3 DNA reads TGTGCCAGTAGTATATGGGCAGGTTCCAATCAGCCCCAGCATTTT. Its protein product is CASSIWAGSNQPQHF.

The chain is built from TRBV27 and TRBJ2-1; 7 bases align to TRBD1. The junction had 6 bases not matched to a gene; V was cut back by 4 bases and J by 6 bases. Germline-derived CDR1 and CDR2 are MNHEY and SMNVEV (reference sequence). The CDR3 has 14 amino acids. The CDR3 DNA reads as TGTGCCAGCAGTTCTCCGACAGGGCTCAATGAGCAGTTCTTC. This sequence encodes CASSSPTGLNEQFF.

The chain links TRBV6-5 to TRBJ1-2; TRBD1 matches 8 bases. The germline V gene encodes CDR1 MNHEY and CDR2 SVGAGI. The CDR3 contains 15 residues. J lost 6 bases, V lost 6 bases, and 12 bases had no gene match. The DNA of the CDR3 is TGTGCCAGCAGCCCGGAGCCCACAGGGGGGAATGGCTACACCTTC. This sequence encodes CASSPEPTGGNGYTF.

This clone was observed a few times. The V gene is TRBV25-1, the J gene TRBJ2-7; the match to TRBD2 covers 15 bases. With V trimmed by 1 base and J by 4 bases, 2 bases remained unmatched. The germline CDR1 and CDR2 sequences are MGHDK and SYGVNS. This CDR3 is 16 amino acids long. The CDR3 sequence is CASSEWGLAGGYEQYF. CDR3 coding DNA: TGTGCCAGCAGTGAATGGGGACTAGCGGGAGGATACGAGCAGTACTTC.

The V gene is TRBV5-1, the J gene TRBJ2-3; 14 nucleotides line up with TRBD2. The length of the CDR3 is 18 residues. V trimming: 4 bases; J trimming: 2 bases; junction bases outside the gene matches: 9. Germline V gene sequence: CDR1 SGHRS, CDR2 YFSETQ. Here the CDR3 reads CASSPTGTSGSVTDTQYF. CDR3 nucleotide sequence: TGCGCCAGCAGCCCCACCGGGACTAGCGGGAGTGTCACAGATACGCAGTATTTT. Combining the CDR3 with reference TRBV5-1 and TRBJ2-3 gives the whole variable domain KAGVTQTPRYLIKTRGQQVTLSCSPISGHRSVSWYQQTPGQGLQFLFEYFSETQRNKGNFPGRFSGRQFSNSRSEMNVSTLELGDSALYLCASSPTGTSGSVTDTQYFGPGTRLTVL.

V gene TRBV7-9 combines with J gene TRBJ2-3, with D perhaps matching TRBD1 (5 bases). Germline CDR1 and CDR2: SEHNR and FQNEAQ (reference sequence). The CDR3 extends over 15 amino acids. Trimming shortened V by 5 bases and J by 1 base, and 13 bases separated the two germline ends. DNA for the CDR3: TGTGCCAGCAGCGCCAGGGTGGGCGGCACAGATACGCAGTATTTT. It specifies CASSARVGGTDTQYF.

V is TRBV15 and J is TRBJ1-3; TRBD1 aligns across 8 bases. Germline V gives CDR1 LNHNV, CDR2 YYDKDF (reference sequence). V lost 0 bases to trimming and J lost 0 bases; unmatched junction nucleotides: 10. The CDR3 contains 19 residues. DNA for the CDR3: TGTGCCACCAGCAGAGATTTTGGACAGGGACACAACTCTGGAAACACCATATATTTT. Residues: CATSRDFGQGHNSGNTIYF.

The chain couples TRBV24-1 to TRBJ1-1; 8 bases agree with TRBD1. After removal of 5 bases from V and 1 base from J, the junction contained 2 bases not matched to a gene. Germline CDR1 and CDR2: KGHDR and SFDVKD. The CDR3 has 14 residues. CDR3 bases: TGTGCCACCAGTGCCGGGACAGGGAACACTGAAGCTTTCTTT. Amino acids: CATSAGTGNTEAFF.